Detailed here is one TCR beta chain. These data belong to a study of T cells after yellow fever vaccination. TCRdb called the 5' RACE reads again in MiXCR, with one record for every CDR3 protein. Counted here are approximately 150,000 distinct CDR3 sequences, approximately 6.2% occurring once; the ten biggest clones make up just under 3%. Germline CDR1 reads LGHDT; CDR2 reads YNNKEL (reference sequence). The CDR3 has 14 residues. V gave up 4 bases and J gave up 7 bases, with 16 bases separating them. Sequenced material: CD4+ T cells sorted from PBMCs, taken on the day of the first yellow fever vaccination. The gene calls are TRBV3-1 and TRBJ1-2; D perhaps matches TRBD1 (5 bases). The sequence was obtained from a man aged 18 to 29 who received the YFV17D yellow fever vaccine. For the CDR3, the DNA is TGTGCCAGCAGCCCAGGTAGGGGCGCGAGTGGCTACACCTTC. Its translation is CASSPGRGASGYTF.